This TCR beta chain was recorded in a study of blood T cell repertoires in COVID-19. In the study overall: In each case, the material was cDNA or gDNA derived from T cells, B-cell-depleted T cells, or PBMCs.

Some clones are missing from TCRdb's copy, which holds only in-frame ones; the method was immunoSEQ multiplex PCR. Seen here are 130,000 or so clones, around 84% observed once, and the top ten hold roughly a sixth. The CDR3 covers 11 residues. V lost 3 bases to trimming and J lost 8 bases, with 10 bases between them. CDR1 GTSNPN and CDR2 SVGIG come from the germline V gene (reference sequence). This clone was seen a handful of times. Material for sequencing was peripheral blood. J is TRBJ1-1 and V is TRBV30; weak D call: TRBD1 (5 bases). The receptor comes from an elderly woman with acute or convalescent COVID-19. The chain's CDR3 is CAWRDRGEAFF. Written as DNA, the CDR3 is TGTGCCTGGAGGGACCGGGGGGAAGCTTTCTTT.